The T cell receptor beta chain described here comes from a study of PD-L1 blockade in urothelial cancer. As for time point: pretreatment peripheral blood. The method was immunoSEQ multiplex PCR; TCRdb's version includes in-frame clones alone and lacks a portion of them. The data contain more than 55,000 clones, roughly four fifths of them singletons. CDR1 is LNHDA and CDR2 is SQIVND in the germline V gene (reference sequence). The CDR3 totals 13 residues. V was clipped by 5 bases and J by 11 bases; unmatched bases: 7. This chain links TRBV19 with TRBJ1-1, with 11 bases matching TRBD1. The material sequenced was PBMCs, taken around atezolizumab (anti-PD-L1) treatment. The TCR sequence derives from a man aged 65 to 85 with urothelial cancer. CDR3 DNA: TGTGCCAGTAGTCCCGGACAGGGGGCGACGGCTTTCTTT. Protein sequence: CASSPGQGATAFF.